This T cell receptor (beta chain) was recovered during a study of blood T cell repertoires in COVID-19. Study-wide context: The United States, Italy and Spain supplied acute and convalescent COVID-19 samples. T cells, B-cell-depleted T cells, or PBMCs provided the cDNA or gDNA that served as material.

From germline, CDR1 is SGHAT and CDR2 FQNNGV. The J segment lost 2 bases and the V segment lost 6 bases, leaving 13 bases of the junction unmatched. The CDR3 contains 17 residues. Authors' methods: Reference gene primer amplification in the assay estimated nucleated cell counts. TCRdb's table, derived via immunoSEQ multiplex PCR, lists solely in-frame clones and lacks some. V, J and clone size derive from that table, while D and trimming were established from the DNA sequence. The sample holds roughly 700,000 clones, 70% to 90% seen once. Sequencing was performed on peripheral blood. The chain couples TRBV11-2 to TRBJ2-1; 7 bases fit TRBD2. This sequence originates from a woman younger than 30 with acute or convalescent COVID-19. The CDR3 reads CASRPRALADPYNEQFF. The CDR3, as DNA: TGTGCCAGCAGGCCACGGGCCCTAGCGGATCCCTACAATGAGCAGTTCTTC.